This T cell receptor beta chain was recovered during a study of shared clonotypes between healthy human individuals. Clones were read by immunoSEQ multiplex PCR, and TCRdb kept only the in-frame ones, dropping some. The sample contains over a million clones, about 98% of which appear only once. The germline V and J ends were trimmed by 5 bases and 4 bases, with 16 bases remaining between them. Germline V gives CDR1 SGHAT, CDR2 FQNNGV. This CDR3 is built from 15 residues. The receptor was isolated from a man aged 30 to 45 in good health. The sequenced sample consisted of naive CD4+ T cells sorted from blood. The subset was: CD45RA+ positively selected. V usage is TRBV11-2 and J usage is TRBJ2-3; D call uncertain. In nucleotides, the CDR3 is TGTGCCAGCAGCCGCCCCCTGTTGAGTGCAGATACGCAGTATTTT. It codes for CASSRPLLSADTQYF.